This T cell receptor beta chain was sequenced in a study of blood T cell repertoires in COVID-19. Study information: PBMCs, B-cell-depleted T cells, or T cells were the source of the cDNA or gDNA that made up the material.

In the original analysis: Amplification from reference gene primers served as the basis for estimated nucleated cell counts. Only in-frame clones appear in the TCRdb table, and some are missing; sequencing was by immunoSEQ multiplex PCR. The V and J calls and clone size come from that table; D and trimming were worked out from the DNA. The table includes under 100,000 clones, more than 60% detected once. The sample consisted of peripheral blood. This sequence originates from an elderly woman with active or convalescent COVID-19.

The CDR3 is CASSRTGGADGYTF. CDR3 coding DNA: TGTGCCAGCAGCCGGACAGGGGGGGCTGATGGCTACACCTTC. The V call is TRBV7-9, the J call TRBJ1-2, with TRBD1 matching over 10 bases. In germline, CDR1 is SEHNR, CDR2 FQNEAQ (reference sequence). V lost 5 bases, J lost 6 bases, and 6 bases stayed unmatched. CDR3 length: 14 residues.